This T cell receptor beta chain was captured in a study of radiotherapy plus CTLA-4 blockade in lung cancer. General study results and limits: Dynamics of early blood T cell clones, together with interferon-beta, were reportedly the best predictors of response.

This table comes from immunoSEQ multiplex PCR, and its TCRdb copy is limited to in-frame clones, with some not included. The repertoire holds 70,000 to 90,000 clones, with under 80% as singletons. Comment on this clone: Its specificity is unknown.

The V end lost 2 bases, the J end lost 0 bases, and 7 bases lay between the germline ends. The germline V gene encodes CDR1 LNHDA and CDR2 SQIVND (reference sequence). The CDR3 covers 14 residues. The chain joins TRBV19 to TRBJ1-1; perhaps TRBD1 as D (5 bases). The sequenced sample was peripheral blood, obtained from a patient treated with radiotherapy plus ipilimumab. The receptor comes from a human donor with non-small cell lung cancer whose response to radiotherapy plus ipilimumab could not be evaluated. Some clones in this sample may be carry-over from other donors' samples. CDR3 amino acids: CASSISGVNTEAFF. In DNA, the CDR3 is TGTGCCAGTAGTATATCGGGGGTGAACACTGAAGCTTTCTTT.